This TCR beta chain was profiled in a study of cytomegalovirus exposure and HLA in healthy donors. Study-wide background: Unique TCRs numbering around 80 million, obtained from HLA-typed donors, made up an early data release. Of all 380 or so donors who were genotyped, roughly 85% belonged to the Caucasian-associated ancestry cluster.

Trimming cost V 2 bases and J 2 bases, with 19 bases left between them. The length of the CDR3 is 17 residues. The PCR made use of 60 Vbeta and 13 Jbeta primers. Repertoires were generated with immunoSEQ multiplex PCR, while TCRdb's copy carries only in-frame clones and drops some. The table shows about 200,000 clones, with about three quarters occurring only once. Note on this clone: The antigen remains unidentified.

Study results and caveats: Researchers catalogued around 150 TCR beta chains as cytomegalovirus-associated. Indistinguishable V segments, including TRBV6-2 and TRBV6-3, were excluded.

This TCR was recovered from a man between 18 and 35 years old in good health and CMV-seronegative. This chain connects TRBV23-1 to TRBJ2-7, with a weak D call TRBD1 (6 bases). TRBV23-1 is placed among ORFs of uncertain function. The specimen sequenced was PBMCs. Written as DNA, the CDR3 is TGCGCCAGCAGTCAAATCGGCCCCTGGGACATTCCCTACGAGCAGTACTTC. Translation gives CASSQIGPWDIPYEQYF.